The 25 T cell receptor beta chains below were found in one sample sequenced in a study of T cell responses to AZD1222 COVID-19 vaccine. Clones were read by immunoSEQ multiplex PCR, and TCRdb kept only the in-frame ones, dropping some. Of 95,000 to 150,000 clones in the sample, over 80% were seen once. The material was peripheral blood, obtained 28 days after the second AZD1222 dose. These receptors originate from an adult who received the AZD1222 COVID-19 vaccine.

The V gene is TRBV28, the J gene TRBJ2-1; no clear D gene. There are 12 residues in the CDR3. The V and J ends lost 2 bases and 7 bases respectively, with 6 bases between them. Per germline, CDR1 MDHEN and CDR2 SYDVKM. The CDR3 DNA reads TGTGCCAGCAGTTTAATTCTGAATGAGCAGTTCTTC. Protein product: CASSLILNEQFF.

The chain uses TRBV7-9 and TRBJ1-1; D gene unclear. V was pared by 2 bases and J by 5 bases, with 15 bases between. The CDR3 runs 15 residues. Germline V gene lookup returns CDR1 SEHNR and CDR2 FQNEAQ (reference sequence). The CDR3 region is CASSLIDGGETEAFF. The CDR3 DNA reads TGTGCCAGCAGCTTAATCGACGGTGGAGAAACTGAAGCTTTCTTT.

The rearrangement joins TRBV11-3 to TRBJ2-2; D possibly matches TRBD1 or TRBD2 (6 bases each). Between the trimmed V and J ends, which lost 4 bases and 6 bases, there was a span of 21 bases. This CDR3 contains 17 residues. Looked up from germline, CDR1 is SGHNT and CDR2 is YENEEA. CDR3 DNA: TGTGCCAGCAGCTCTGGGTGGAGGGGGAGGCTACCCGGGGAGCTGTTTTTT. It encodes CASSSGWRGRLPGELFF.

The V and J genes are TRBV11-3 and TRBJ2-5; possibly TRBD2 for D (6 bases). Germline CDR1 and CDR2: SGHNT and YENEEA. This CDR3 is 18 amino acids long. The V and J ends lost 2 bases and 1 base respectively, with 20 bases between them. CDR3 bases: TGTGCCAGCAGCTTAAGGGGATTTGGCGGAGGGGCCCAAGAGACCCAGTACTTC. This codes for CASSLRGFGGGAQETQYF. The variable domain in full, with the rest retrieved from reference TRBV11-3 and TRBJ2-5, is EAGVVQSPRYKIIEKKQPVAFWCNPISGHNTLYWYLQNLGQGPELLIRYENEEAVDDSQLPKDRFSAERLKGVDSTLKIQPAELGDSAVYLCASSLRGFGGGAQETQYFGPGTRLLVL.

The chain employs TRBV4-1 and TRBJ2-6, with 9 positions matching TRBD1. V lost 3 bases, J lost 2 bases, and 8 bases stayed unmatched. The CDR3 length is 18 residues. Germline CDR1 is MGHRA and CDR2 is YSYEKL. CDR3 in DNA: TGCGCCAGCAGCCAGCAAATGGGACAGGGCGCTGGGGCCAACGTCCTGACTTTC. It yields the protein CASSQQMGQGAGANVLTF.

This chain connects TRBV28 to TRBJ1-1; tentatively, D is TRBD1 (5 bases). Trimming removed 8 bases from V and 0 bases from J, with 10 bases in between. The germline V gene has CDR1 MDHEN and CDR2 SYDVKM. The CDR3 length is 13 residues. CDR3 residues: CASGQRMNTEAFF. The CDR3, as DNA: TGTGCCAGCGGACAACGGATGAACACTGAAGCTTTCTTT.

The J gene is TRBJ1-5, the V gene TRBV4-1; D remains unclear. Trimming removed 1 base at V and 1 base at J, with 11 bases between. There are 16 residues in the CDR3. Germline CDR1 is MGHRA and CDR2 is YSYEKL. The chain's CDR3 is CASSQVEVASNQPQHF. The CDR3 nucleotides are TGCGCCAGCAGCCAAGTTGAGGTAGCGAGCAATCAGCCCCAGCATTTT.

The rearrangement joins TRBV20-1 to TRBJ1-2; tentative D call: TRBD1 (5 bases). CDR3 length equals 11 residues. Germline loops: CDR1 DFQATT, CDR2 SNEGSKA (reference sequence). Trimming stripped 0 bases from V and 10 bases from J, with 9 bases between. The CDR3 sequence is CSARDWGDYTF. As DNA, the CDR3 is TGCAGTGCTAGAGATTGGGGGGACTACACCTTC.

J is TRBJ2-1 and V is TRBV6-2 or TRBV6-3; TRBD2 matches 9 bases. This CDR3 has 17 amino acids. Trimming took 6 bases from V and 0 from J; bases not matched to a gene: 9. Germline V gene data show CDR1 as MNHEY and CDR2 as SVGEGT. CDR3 residues: CASSISGGLNSYNEQFF. The CDR3 DNA is TGTGCCAGCAGCATTAGCGGGGGCTTGAACTCCTACAATGAGCAGTTCTTC.

This chain links TRBV27 with TRBJ2-7, with 8 bases lining up with TRBD1. After removal of 4 bases from V and 2 bases from J, the junction contained 7 bases not matched to a gene. The CDR3 is 15 residues long. Germline values: CDR1 MNHEY, CDR2 SMNVEV (reference sequence). CDR3 loop: CASSSPTGGTYEQYF. For the CDR3, the DNA is TGTGCCAGCAGTTCACCCACAGGGGGGACCTACGAGCAGTACTTC.

The chain is built from TRBV27 and TRBJ1-3; D is unresolved. The length of the CDR3 is 11 residues. Trimming shortened V by 6 bases and J by 3 bases, and 3 bases separated the two germline ends. Looked up from germline, CDR1 is MNHEY and CDR2 is SMNVEV (reference sequence). The CDR3 bases are TGTGCCAGCAGGGGTGGAAACACCATATATTTT. As protein: CASRGGNTIYF.

The V gene is TRBV10-3, the J gene TRBJ2-1; D is possibly TRBD2 (6 bases). Germline values: CDR1 ENHRY, CDR2 SYGVKD. This CDR3 is built from 14 residues. Trimming took 10 bases from V and 0 from J, leaving 13 bases between them. The CDR3 DNA reads as TGTGCCAGCGTGGACGGGAGCTCCTACAATGAGCAGTTCTTC. It encodes CASVDGSSYNEQFF.

V and J are TRBV7-9 and TRBJ2-1, with TRBD1 matching 9 bases. The CDR3 covers 14 residues. The germline V gene has CDR1 SEHNR and CDR2 FQNEAQ (reference sequence). V lost 3 bases and J lost 7; bases outside the gene matches: 4. The CDR3 DNA reads TGTGCCAGCAGCTTCGGGACAGGGTGGAATGAGCAGTTCTTC. Protein sequence: CASSFGTGWNEQFF.

There are a few counts of this clone. The V call is TRBV28, the J call TRBJ2-7; unclear D gene. The V gene lost 2 bases and the J gene lost 6 bases, with 5 bases spanning the gap. The CDR3 is made up of 11 amino acids. Germline V lookup: CDR1 MDHEN, CDR2 SYDVKM. CDR3 amino acids: CASSLLREQYF. DNA for the CDR3: TGTGCCAGCAGTTTACTTCGCGAGCAGTACTTC.

The chain recombines TRBV2 with TRBJ2-7; a weak D match, TRBD2 (5 bases). Trimming took 3 bases from V and 4 from J, leaving 13 bases between them. This CDR3 is built from 14 residues. Germline V lookup: CDR1 SNHLY, CDR2 FYNNEI. The CDR3 DNA sequence: TGTGCCAGCAGTGAGCGGACTGGCCCTTACGAGCAGTACTTC. This gives the protein CASSERTGPYEQYF.

The chain carries TRBV6-5 and TRBJ1-3, with D tentatively TRBD1 (5 bases). The CDR3 length is 13 residues. The germline gives CDR1 MNHEY, CDR2 SVGAGI. V was pared by 10 bases and J by 5 bases, with 15 bases between. DNA for the CDR3: TGTGCCACCTCCAGGGATGGTCGAAACACCATATATTTT. It codes for CATSRDGRNTIYF.

This chain links TRBV28 with TRBJ1-4; D remains unclear. Germline V gene lookup returns CDR1 MDHEN and CDR2 SYDVKM. Trimming cost V 2 bases and J 4 bases, with 8 bases left between them. There are 14 residues in the CDR3. The CDR3 nucleotides read TGTGCCAGCAGTTTAGTACAATTTAATGAAAAACTGTTTTTT. Translating it yields CASSLVQFNEKLFF.

This clone was detected once. The chain employs TRBV5-4 and TRBJ2-2, with no clear D. There are 14 residues in the CDR3. The V end lost 1 base, the J end lost 5 bases, and 9 bases lay between the germline ends. Per the germline V gene, CDR1 is SGHNT and CDR2 is YYREEE (reference sequence). CDR3 region: CASSLKDRTGELFF. The DNA for the CDR3 is TGTGCCAGCAGCTTGAAGGATAGGACCGGGGAGCTGTTTTTT.

By share, this clone ranks as medium-sized. J is TRBJ2-7 and V is TRBV7-9; 13 bases align to TRBD2. Germline V gene lookup returns CDR1 SEHNR and CDR2 FQNEAQ (reference sequence). J lost 5 bases, V lost 5 bases, and 6 bases had no gene match. The CDR3 contains 15 residues. The CDR3 DNA reads TGTGCCAGCAGCCGACTAGCGGGAGGCCTCAACGAGCAGTACTTC. It yields the protein CASSRLAGGLNEQYF. The entire variable domain, with the rest obtained from reference TRBV7-9 and TRBJ2-7, is as follows: DTGVSQNPRHKITKRGQNVTFRCDPISEHNRLYWYRQTLGQGPEFLTYFQNEAQLEKSRLLSDRFSAERPKGSFSTLEIQRTEQGDSAMYLCASSRLAGGLNEQYFGPGTRLTVT.

J is TRBJ1-6 and V is TRBV18, with 10 positions matching TRBD1. The CDR3 runs 15 residues. The germline CDR1 and CDR2 sequences are KGHSH and LQKENI. V lost 3 bases, J lost 8 bases, and 4 bases stayed unmatched. The CDR3 spells CASSPQGTGDSPLHF. CDR3 coding DNA: TGTGCCAGCTCACCCCAGGGGACAGGGGATTCACCCCTCCACTTT.

The J gene is TRBJ1-5, the V gene TRBV15; maybe TRBD1 (6 bases). CDR1 and CDR2 from the germline V gene are LNHNV and YYDKDF (reference sequence). Deletions cut 2 bases from V and 2 bases from J, with 13 bases between. The CDR3 covers 16 residues. In DNA, the CDR3 is TGTGCCACCAGCAGACTGGGGGCAGCGGGCAATCAGCCCCAGCATTTT. Translating it yields CATSRLGAAGNQPQHF.

The chain employs TRBV13 and TRBJ1-2, with 11 bases identical to TRBD1. Germline V gives CDR1 PRHDT, CDR2 FYEKMQ (reference sequence). V trimming: 2 bases; J trimming: 6 bases; junction bases outside the gene matches: 8. The CDR3 is 16 amino acids. The CDR3 here is CASSLLGTGGVNGYTF. The CDR3 DNA reads TGTGCCAGCAGCTTACTGGGGACAGGGGGTGTGAATGGCTACACCTTC.

The chain carries TRBV6-5 and TRBJ1-5, with a weak D call TRBD1 (6 bases). V lost 6 bases, J lost 11 bases, and 14 bases lay in between. From germline, CDR1 is MNHEY and CDR2 SVGAGI. The CDR3 totals 12 residues. The CDR3 DNA is TGTGCCAGCAGACCGGGACATGCCTCCCAGCATTTT. This translates into CASRPGHASQHF.

J is TRBJ2-7 and V is TRBV11-2; TRBD2 is a possible D gene (6 bases). The CDR3 loop spans 15 amino acids. The germline V and J ends were trimmed by 5 bases and 3 bases, with 17 bases remaining between them. Looked up from germline, CDR1 is SGHAT and CDR2 is FQNNGV. The DNA of the CDR3 is TGTGCCAGCAGCACCAGAGGGAGGACTATCTACGAGCAGTACTTC. Its protein product is CASSTRGRTIYEQYF.

The gene calls are TRBV6-1 and TRBJ1-1, with D possibly TRBD1 on 5 matching bases. CDR1 MNHNS and CDR2 SASEGT come from the germline V gene. Trimming took off 2 bases at V and 5 bases at J, with 12 bases between the two ends. The CDR3 extends over 14 amino acids. CDR3 protein: CASSEFGGSTEAFF. For the CDR3, the DNA is TGTGCCAGCAGTGAATTTGGGGGTTCGACTGAAGCTTTCTTT.